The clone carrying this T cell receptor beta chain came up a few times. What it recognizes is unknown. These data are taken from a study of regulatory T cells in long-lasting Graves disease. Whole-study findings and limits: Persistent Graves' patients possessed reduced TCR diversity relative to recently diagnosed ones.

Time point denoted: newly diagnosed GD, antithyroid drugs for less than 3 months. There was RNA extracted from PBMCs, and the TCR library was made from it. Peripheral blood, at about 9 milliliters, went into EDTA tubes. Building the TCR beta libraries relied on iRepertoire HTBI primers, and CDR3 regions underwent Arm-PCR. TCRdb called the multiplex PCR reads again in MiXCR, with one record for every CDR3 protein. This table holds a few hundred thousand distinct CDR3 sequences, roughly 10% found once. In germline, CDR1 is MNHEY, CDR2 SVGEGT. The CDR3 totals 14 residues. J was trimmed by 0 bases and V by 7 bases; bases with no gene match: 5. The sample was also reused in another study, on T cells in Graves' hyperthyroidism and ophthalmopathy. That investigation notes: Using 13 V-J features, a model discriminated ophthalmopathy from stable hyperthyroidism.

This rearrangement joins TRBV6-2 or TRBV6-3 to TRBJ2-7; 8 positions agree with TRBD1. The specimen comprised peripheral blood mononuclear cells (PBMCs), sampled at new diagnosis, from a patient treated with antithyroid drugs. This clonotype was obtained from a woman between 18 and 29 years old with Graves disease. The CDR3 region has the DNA TGTGCCAGCATCGGGACAGGAGACTCCTACGAGCAGTACGTC. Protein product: CASIGTGDSYEQYV.